Listed below are T cell receptor beta chains from one sample, sequenced in a study of blood T cells in healthy people across ages. TCRdb recomputed calls from the 5' RACE reads with MiXCR, one row per CDR3 protein. The table includes hundreds of thousands of distinct CDR3 sequences, 20% to 25% detected once. Sequencing was done on a sample of blood. Receptors originate from a man in his 70s in good health. Both conserved end residues are part of each CDR3. Each record gives: V gene, D gene, clone size, J gene, CDR3 protein, CDR3 DNA. A D gene is named only where the DNA matches it firmly. Clone sizes are given selectively: once, few, many, or a class where the clone is expanded.

TRBV5-5	NA	NA	TRBJ2-7	CASSSQPSSYEQYF	TGTGCCAGCAGCTCGCAACCTAGCTCCTACGAGCAGTACTTC
TRBV18	TRBD2	NA	TRBJ2-1	CASSTYSGRRNNEQFF	TGTGCCAGCTCAACCTATAGCGGGAGGCGTAACAATGAGCAGTTCTTC
TRBV7-6	TRBD1	NA	TRBJ2-7	CASSLGQGAFHEQYF	TGTGCCAGCAGCTTAGGTCAGGGGGCGTTCCACGAGCAGTACTTC
TRBV3-1	TRBD2	many	TRBJ2-5	CASSLSGGRETQYF	TGTGCCAGCAGCCTCTCGGGAGGCCGAGAGACCCAGTACTTC
TRBV20-1	TRBD2	NA	TRBJ2-5	CSARDPRTSGETQYF	TGCAGTGCTAGAGATCCCCGGACTAGCGGAGAGACCCAGTACTTC
TRBV7-8	NA	few	TRBJ2-5	CASSLATEETQYF	TGTGCCAGCAGCTTAGCCACAGAAGAGACCCAGTACTTC
TRBV19	NA	NA	TRBJ2-7	CASSPHRAGTGEQYF	TGTGCCAGTAGTCCTCACCGGGCAGGAACTGGCGAGCAGTACTTC
TRBV6-6	NA	NA	TRBJ2-2	CASSYSFGGLFF	TGTGCCAGCAGTTACAGTTTCGGGGGGCTGTTTTTT
TRBV9	NA	few	TRBJ2-4	CASSLDAGLAKNIQYF	TGTGCCAGCAGCTTGGATGCGGGTTTAGCCAAAAACATTCAGTACTTC
TRBV7-2	NA	NA	TRBJ1-3	CASSLGGVRTIYF	TGTGCCAGCAGCTTAGGGGGGGTGAGGACCATATATTTT
TRBV12-3/TRBV12-4	TRBD2	many	TRBJ2-7	CASSLFVGGGSSYEQYF	TGTGCCAGCAGTCTCTTCGTCGGGGGGGGAAGCTCCTACGAGCAGTACTTC
TRBV7-2	TRBD1	few	TRBJ1-5	CASSLVGRGQPQHF	TGTGCCAGCAGCTTAGTGGGCAGGGGGCAGCCCCAGCATTTT
TRBV7-2	TRBD1	once	TRBJ1-1	CASSYRGKTEAFF	TGTGCCAGCAGTTACAGGGGGAAAACTGAAGCTTTCTTT
TRBV7-3	NA	few	TRBJ2-3	CASSPDGTDTQYF	TGTGCCAGCAGCCCCGACGGCACAGATACGCAGTATTTT
TRBV6-5	NA	NA	TRBJ2-7	CASSYSRTAPYEQYF	TGTGCCAGCAGTTACTCTAGGACGGCCCCCTACGAGCAGTACTTC
TRBV9	NA	NA	TRBJ2-5	CASSVEGATKTQYF	TGTGCCAGCAGCGTAGAAGGGGCGACGAAGACCCAGTACTTC
TRBV10-3	NA	NA	TRBJ2-1	CAISDYSGRAYNEQFF	TGTGCCATCAGTGATTATAGCGGACGAGCCTACAATGAGCAGTTCTTC
TRBV2	NA	few	TRBJ1-6	CASSEAGVLHNSPLHF	TGTGCCAGCAGTGAGGCAGGGGTTTTGCATAATTCACCCCTCCACTTT
TRBV5-4	NA	NA	TRBJ2-5	CASSQPGAKETQYF	TGTGCCAGCAGCCAACCGGGAGCAAAAGAGACCCAGTACTTC
TRBV10-2	TRBD1	NA	TRBJ1-2	CASSESSQGVLNYGCTF	TGCGCCAGCAGTGAGTCGTCACAGGGGGTATTAAACTATGGCTGCACCTTC
TRBV7-8	TRBD2	NA	TRBJ2-5	CASSLPSGRGEETQYF	TGTGCCAGCAGCCTACCCAGCGGGAGGGGGGAGGAGACCCAGTACTTC
TRBV14	TRBD2	NA	TRBJ2-1	CASSQLAGRGSNEQFF	TGTGCCAGCAGCCAGCTAGCGGGAAGGGGTTCCAATGAGCAGTTCTTC
TRBV20-1	TRBD2	few	TRBJ2-5	CSARESRLAGTRGTQYF	TGCAGTGCTAGAGAATCACGGCTAGCGGGAACCCGCGGGACCCAGTACTTC
TRBV4-1	NA	few	TRBJ2-3	CASSQRGPTDTQYF	TGCGCCAGCAGCCAACGGGGGCCCACAGATACGCAGTATTTT
TRBV5-1	NA	NA	TRBJ1-4	CASSEGREKLFF	TGCGCCAGCAGCGAAGGTCGGGAAAAACTGTTTTTT
TRBV7-2	NA	many	TRBJ2-5	CASSLSASRETQYF	TGTGCCAGCAGCTTAAGTGCGTCCCGAGAGACCCAGTACTTC
TRBV27	TRBD2	few	TRBJ2-7	CASRPRLAGHYEQYF	TGTGCCAGCAGGCCGAGACTAGCGGGGCACTACGAGCAGTACTTC
TRBV14	NA	few	TRBJ2-5	CASSQVSQVYQETQYF	TGTGCCAGCAGCCAAGTTTCCCAAGTTTACCAAGAGACCCAGTACTTC
TRBV20-1	NA	many	TRBJ2-7	CSARDALDLYEQYF	TGCAGTGCTAGAGATGCGCTGGACTTGTACGAGCAGTACTTC
TRBV6-2/TRBV6-3	TRBD2	few	TRBJ2-5	CASTNMGLGQETQYF	TGTGCCAGCACTAACATGGGACTAGGCCAAGAGACCCAGTACTTC
TRBV7-2	NA	many	TRBJ2-3	CASSSWTASTDTQYF	TGTGCCAGCAGCTCTTGGACTGCCAGCACAGATACGCAGTATTTT
TRBV18	NA	NA	TRBJ1-4	CASSPAATNEKLFF	TGTGCCAGCTCACCGGCAGCAACTAATGAAAAACTGTTTTTT
TRBV12-3/TRBV12-4	TRBD1	NA	TRBJ1-1	CASSSQGAQSEAFF	TGTGCCAGCAGTAGTCAGGGGGCGCAATCCGAAGCTTTCTTT
TRBV4-2	TRBD1	NA	TRBJ2-7	CASSQTLTPGGREQYF	TGTGCCAGCAGCCAAACCCTTACCCCAGGGGGTCGCGAGCAGTACTTC
TRBV25-1	NA	few	TRBJ2-1	CASSASLYNEQFF	TGTGCCAGCAGTGCCTCTCTTTACAATGAGCAGTTCTTC
TRBV5-1	NA	NA	TRBJ1-1	CASSLEVQDTEAFF	TGCGCCAGCAGCTTGGAGGTACAAGACACTGAAGCTTTCTTT
TRBV4-1	NA	NA	TRBJ2-3	CASSQDSKDTQYF	TGCGCCAGCAGCCAAGATTCCAAAGATACGCAGTATTTT
TRBV29-1	TRBD2	NA	TRBJ2-5	CSVHSGTLQETQYF	TGCAGCGTGCATAGCGGGACCCTTCAAGAGACCCAGTACTTC
TRBV7-9	NA	NA	TRBJ1-4	CASSQRQGGRNEKLFF	TGTGCCAGCAGCCAGCGGCAGGGCGGGAGAAATGAAAAACTGTTTTTT
TRBV6-2/TRBV6-3	NA	NA	TRBJ2-3	CASSYLLRLDTQYF	TGTGCCAGCAGTTACCTACTAAGGCTGGATACGCAGTATTTT
TRBV29-1	TRBD2	NA	TRBJ2-5	CSVTGLAGHDWGSETQYF	TGCAGCGTCACGGGACTAGCGGGCCACGATTGGGGTTCAGAGACCCAGTACTTC
TRBV28	NA	NA	TRBJ2-1	CASTDPTQPGKNNEQFF	TGTGCCAGCACCGATCCGACACAACCGGGAAAGAACAATGAGCAGTTCTTC
TRBV6-5	NA	few	TRBJ1-4	CASRLRQEGKLFF	TGTGCCAGCAGGTTACGACAGGAGGGGAAACTGTTTTTT
TRBV30	TRBD1	few	TRBJ1-2	CAWKQGKDGYTF	TGTGCCTGGAAACAGGGGAAGGATGGCTACACCTTC
TRBV7-2	NA	NA	TRBJ2-3	CASSLEAHHGDTQYF	TGTGCCAGCAGCTTAGAGGCCCACCACGGAGATACGCAGTATTTT
TRBV7-8	NA	many	TRBJ2-5	CASSLVPGMGETQYF	TGTGCCAGCAGCTTAGTTCCAGGGATGGGAGAGACCCAGTACTTC
TRBV28	NA	NA	TRBJ2-5	CASSRPRIDRATQYF	TGTGCCAGCAGTCGCCCCCGCATAGATAGAGCGACCCAGTACTTC
TRBV3-1	TRBD1	NA	TRBJ2-7	CASSFGQEWDEQYF	TGTGCCAGCAGCTTCGGACAGGAGTGGGACGAGCAGTACTTC